Sequencing of this T cell receptor (beta chain) was carried out in a study of CD8+ T cells in alopecia areata. Study context: Those treated were given oral tofacitinib at 5 to 10 mg twice daily.

The authors extracted RNA and reverse transcribed it into cDNA as the sequencing template. Clones were read by immunoSEQ multiplex PCR, and TCRdb kept only the in-frame ones, dropping some. Altogether fewer than 250,000 clones are present, around two fifths being singletons, with the ten largest covering about 2.4%. Findings and caveats of the study: An increase in clonality over normal scalp was evident in lesional scalp, especially alopecia totalis/universalis. Among the top 100, expanded CD8+ clones were significantly decreased by tofacitinib, as was scalp clonality.

With respect to this clone: What it binds is not known.

Described treatment: oral pan-JAK inhibitor, 5-10 mg twice daily. The sequenced sample was CD4+ T cells sorted from blood, obtained at approximately week 36, from a patient treated with tofacitinib. The TCR comes from a human donor with alopecia areata.

DNA of the CDR3: TGCGCCAGCAGCTTGGTGGCGGGAGAGGGCACAGATACGCAGTATTTT. It yields the protein CASSLVAGEGTDTQYF. The chain combines TRBV5-1 with TRBJ2-3, with 7 bases identical to TRBD2. J gave up 1 base and V 0 bases, and 5 bases lay outside the gene matches. Germline loops: CDR1 SGHRS, CDR2 YFSETQ. CDR3 length: 16 residues.